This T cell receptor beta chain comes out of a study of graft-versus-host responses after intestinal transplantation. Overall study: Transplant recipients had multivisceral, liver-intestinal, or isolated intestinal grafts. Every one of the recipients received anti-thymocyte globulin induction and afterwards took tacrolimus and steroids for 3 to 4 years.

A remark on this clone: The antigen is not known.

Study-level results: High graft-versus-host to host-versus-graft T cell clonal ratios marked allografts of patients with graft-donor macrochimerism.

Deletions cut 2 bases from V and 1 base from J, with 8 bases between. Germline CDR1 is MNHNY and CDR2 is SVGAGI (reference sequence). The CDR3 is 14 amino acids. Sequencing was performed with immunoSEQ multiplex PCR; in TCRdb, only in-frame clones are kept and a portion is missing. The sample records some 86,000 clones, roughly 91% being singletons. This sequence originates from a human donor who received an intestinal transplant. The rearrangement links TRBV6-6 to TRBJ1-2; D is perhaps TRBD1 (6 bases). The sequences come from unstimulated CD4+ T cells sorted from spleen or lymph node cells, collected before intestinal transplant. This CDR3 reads CASSYKDSNYGYTF. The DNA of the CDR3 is TGTGCCAGCAGTTACAAGGACAGTAACTATGGCTACACCTTC.